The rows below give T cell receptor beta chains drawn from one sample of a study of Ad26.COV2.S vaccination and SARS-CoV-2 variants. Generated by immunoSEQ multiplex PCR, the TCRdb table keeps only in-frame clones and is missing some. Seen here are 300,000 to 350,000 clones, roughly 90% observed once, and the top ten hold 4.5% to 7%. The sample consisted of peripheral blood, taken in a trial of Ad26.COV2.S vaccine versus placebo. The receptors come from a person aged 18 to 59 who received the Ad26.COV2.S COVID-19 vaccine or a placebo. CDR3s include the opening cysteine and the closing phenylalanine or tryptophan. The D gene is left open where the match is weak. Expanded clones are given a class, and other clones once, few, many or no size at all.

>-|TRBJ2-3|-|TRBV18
TGTGCCAGCTCACCCTCCAATGGCAGGGAGGGCACAGATACGCAGTATTTT
CASSPSNGREGTDTQYF
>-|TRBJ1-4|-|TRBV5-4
TGTGCCTGCACCCGAGGCAGGGATGAAAAACTGTTTTTT
CACTRGRDEKLFF
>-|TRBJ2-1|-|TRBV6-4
TGTGCCAGCAGTGACCAACTAGGGGGGTACAATGAGCAGTTCTTC
CASSDQLGGYNEQFF
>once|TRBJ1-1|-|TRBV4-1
TGCGCCAGCAGCCCAGTAGGGTTTGAAACTGAAGCTTTCTTT
CASSPVGFETEAFF
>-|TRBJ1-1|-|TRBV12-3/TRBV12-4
TGTGCCAGCAGTATCGGGAGTGCCACTGAAGCTTTCTTT
CASSIGSATEAFF
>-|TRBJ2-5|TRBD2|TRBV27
TGTGCCAGCAGTCCCTGGGAGACTAGCGGGAGGGCCAGGGAGACCCAGTACTTC
CASSPWETSGRARETQYF
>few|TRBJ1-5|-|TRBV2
TGTGCCAGCAGTGAAGAAGGAATAGGGGGTCAGCCCCAGCATTTT
CASSEEGIGGQPQHF
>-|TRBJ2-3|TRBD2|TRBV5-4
TGTGCCAGCAGCGCTGTAGCGGGAGGTCTGACAGATACGCAGTATTTT
CASSAVAGGLTDTQYF
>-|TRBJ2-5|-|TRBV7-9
TGTGCCAGCAGCTTAGGGGGGCCCGGAGAGACCCAGTACTTC
CASSLGGPGETQYF
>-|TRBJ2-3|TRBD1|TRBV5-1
TGCGCCAGCAGCTTGGCCTCGGGACAGGGGACGCAGTATTTT
CASSLASGQGTQYF
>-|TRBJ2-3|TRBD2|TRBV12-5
TGTGCTAGTGGTTTGATTTTAGCGGGGGGGCCGGGCACAGATACGCAGTATTTT
CASGLILAGGPGTDTQYF
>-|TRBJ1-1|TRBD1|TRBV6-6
TGTGCCAGCAGTTGGGGACAGGGAAATTCTGAAGCTTTCTTT
CASSWGQGNSEAFF
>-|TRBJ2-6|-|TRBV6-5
TGTGCCAGCAGTTACTCAGGGGGTGGGGCCAACGTCCTGACTTTC
CASSYSGGGANVLTF
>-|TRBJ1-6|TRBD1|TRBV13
TGTGCCAGCAGCCCGGACAGGGGGCTTTCACCCCTCCACTTT
CASSPDRGLSPLHF
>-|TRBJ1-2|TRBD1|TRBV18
TGTGCCAGCTCACCTGGGACAGGGACATATGGCTACACCTTC
CASSPGTGTYGYTF
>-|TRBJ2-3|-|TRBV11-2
TGTGCCAGCAGCCCGCAGCGAGGGAATACGCAGTATTTT
CASSPQRGNTQYF
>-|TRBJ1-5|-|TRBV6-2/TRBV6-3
TGTGCCAGCAGTTACTCTCGGGGAGGAGAATGGGGCCACAATCAGCCCCAGCATTTT
CASSYSRGGEWGHNQPQHF
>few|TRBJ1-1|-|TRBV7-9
TGTGCCAGCAGCTCTCAAACGCTTCCAGAGGCTTTCTTT
CASSSQTLPEAFF
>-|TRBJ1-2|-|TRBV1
TGCACCAGCAGCCGCCGCCCGGGGGGAGAAAAGGGCGGCTACACCTTC
CTSSRRPGGEKGGYTF
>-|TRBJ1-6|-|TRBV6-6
TGTGCCAGCAGTTGGGATAGGGGCGCGGAATCACCCCTCCACTTT
CASSWDRGAESPLHF
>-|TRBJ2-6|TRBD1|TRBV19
TGTGCCAGTAGTCTAGAACAGGGGACCGGGGCCAACGTCCTGACTTTC
CASSLEQGTGANVLTF
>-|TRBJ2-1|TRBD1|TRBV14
TGTGCCAGCAGCCAAGATCTCGGCAGGGGGCTCTACAATGAGCAGTTCTTC
CASSQDLGRGLYNEQFF
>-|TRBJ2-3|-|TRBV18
TGTGCCAGCTCACCCCAAATAGACCGCACAGATACGCAGTATTTT
CASSPQIDRTDTQYF
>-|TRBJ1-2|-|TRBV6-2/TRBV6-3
TGTGCCAGCAGTTTGGGCCTAAACTATGGCTACACCTTC
CASSLGLNYGYTF
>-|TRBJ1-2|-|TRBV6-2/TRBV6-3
TGTGCCAGCAGTCCCTTCCTATTTGAAGCTGGGTATGGCTACACCTTC
CASSPFLFEAGYGYTF
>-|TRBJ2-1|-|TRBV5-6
TGTGCCAGCAGCCGAGAGTATGGGTGGGAGCAGTTCTTC
CASSREYGWEQFF
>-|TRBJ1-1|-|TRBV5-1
TGCGCCAGCAGCTTGGGGGAGCGACGGGGCACTGAAGCTTTCTTT
CASSLGERRGTEAFF
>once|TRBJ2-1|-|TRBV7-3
TGTGCCAGCAGCTCGGGGGGCGCCGATGAGCAGTTCTTC
CASSSGGADEQFF
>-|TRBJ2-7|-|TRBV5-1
TGCGCCAGCAGCTCGCAACTGCTAACTGGGAAGCAGTACTTC
CASSSQLLTGKQYF
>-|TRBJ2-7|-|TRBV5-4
TGTGCCAGCAGCGACAGAACCTCCTACGAGCAGTACTTC
CASSDRTSYEQYF
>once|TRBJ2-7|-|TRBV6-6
TGTGCCAGCAGTTACTCTCCCAGCGAGCAGTACTTC
CASSYSPSEQYF
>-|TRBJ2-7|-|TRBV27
TGTGCCAGCAGTTTGACCGCACCCTACGAGCAGTACTTC
CASSLTAPYEQYF
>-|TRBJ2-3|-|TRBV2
TGTGCCAGCAACAGCAGCGCCGGGACTCCGTCACCTAACACAGATACGCAGTATTTT
CASNSSAGTPSPNTDTQYF
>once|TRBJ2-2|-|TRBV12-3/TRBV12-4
TGTGCCAGCCACGGACAGACCGGGGAGCTGTTTTTT
CASHGQTGELFF
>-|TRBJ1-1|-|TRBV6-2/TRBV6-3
TGTGCCAGCAGTGAGGACCCCCCTGAAGCTTTCTTT
CASSEDPPEAFF
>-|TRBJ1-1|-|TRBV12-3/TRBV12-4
TGTGCCAGCAGTTTTGGGGGGCGGACTGAAGCTTTCTTT
CASSFGGRTEAFF
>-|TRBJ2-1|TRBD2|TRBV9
TGTGCCAGCAGCGCACCGTCGACTAGCGGGTGGGGCAATGAGCAGTTCTTC
CASSAPSTSGWGNEQFF
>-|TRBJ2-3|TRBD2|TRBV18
TGTGCCAGCTCACCGGGGGGGAGCACAGATACGCAGTATTTT
CASSPGGSTDTQYF
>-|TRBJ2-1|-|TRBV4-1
TGCGCCAGCAGCCATCTTAGATCGGGGCAGGATGAGCAGTTCTTC
CASSHLRSGQDEQFF
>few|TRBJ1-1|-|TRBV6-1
TGTGCCAGCAGTGAAAATAAGGTGTGGACTGAAGCTTTCTTT
CASSENKVWTEAFF
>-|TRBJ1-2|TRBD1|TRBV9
TGTGCCAGCAGCACGGGACAGGGGGCTATGGATGGCTACACCTTC
CASSTGQGAMDGYTF
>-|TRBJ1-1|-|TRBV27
TGTGCCAGCAGTACGGACACGTTTACATTGAACACTGAAGCTTTCTTT
CASSTDTFTLNTEAFF
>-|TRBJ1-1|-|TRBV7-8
TGTGCCAGCAGCTTAGTATGGGAACGGAACACTGAAGCTTTCTTT
CASSLVWERNTEAFF
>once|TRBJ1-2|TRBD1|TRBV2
TGTGTTCCGTCGGGGACAGGGCGTCTCGGCTATGGCTACACCTTC
CVPSGTGRLGYGYTF
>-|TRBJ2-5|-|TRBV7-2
TGTGCCAGCAGCCATGACAGCCAAGAGACCCAGTACTTC
CASSHDSQETQYF
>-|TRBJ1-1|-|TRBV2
TGTGCCAAAGCCAGACGGGAGAACACTGAAGCTTTCTTT
CAKARRENTEAFF
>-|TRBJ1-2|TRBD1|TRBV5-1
TGCGCCAGCAGCTTCGACAGGGGGTTCGGCTACACCTTC
CASSFDRGFGYTF
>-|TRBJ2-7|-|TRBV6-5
TGTGCCAGCAGCTTAGGACACAGTTACGAGCAGTACTTC
CASSLGHSYEQYF
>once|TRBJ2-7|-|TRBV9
TGTGCCAGCAGCCCCCAAAACGCTCTGGGGGCCTACGAGCAGTACTTC
CASSPQNALGAYEQYF
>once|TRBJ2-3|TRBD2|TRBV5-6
TGTGCCAGCAGCTCCCCCGGGACTAGCGGGAGGGGCATAGATACGCAGTATTTT
CASSSPGTSGRGIDTQYF
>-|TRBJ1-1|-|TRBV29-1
TGCAGCGTCGTGGGCCAAACCACTGAAGCTTTCTTT
CSVVGQTTEAFF
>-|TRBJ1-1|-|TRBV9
TGTGCCAGCAGCGTATTACCAGAGAACACTGAAGCTTTCTTT
CASSVLPENTEAFF
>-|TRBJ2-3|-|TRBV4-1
TGCGCCAGCAGCCAAGAAAAAAAATCGTTCGATATCACGGATACGCAGTATTTT
CASSQEKKSFDITDTQYF
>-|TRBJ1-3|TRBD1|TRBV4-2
TGTGCCAGCAGCCAATCCCCAGGGGGGGAAACTGGAAACACCATATATTTT
CASSQSPGGETGNTIYF
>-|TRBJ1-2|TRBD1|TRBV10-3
TGTGCCATCAGTGGCTTTACAGGGGTTTTCTCTGGCTACACCTTC
CAISGFTGVFSGYTF